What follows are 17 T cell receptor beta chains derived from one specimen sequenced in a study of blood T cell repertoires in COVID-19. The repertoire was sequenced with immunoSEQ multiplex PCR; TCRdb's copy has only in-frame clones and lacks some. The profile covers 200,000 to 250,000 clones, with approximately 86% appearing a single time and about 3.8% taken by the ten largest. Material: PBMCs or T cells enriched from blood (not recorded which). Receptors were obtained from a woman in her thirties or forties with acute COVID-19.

The CDR3 DNA reads as TGTGCCAGCAGTGTTGGTCGGGTTTGGAATTCACCCCTCCACTTT. Translating it yields CASSVGRVWNSPLHF. The chain has TRBV2 and TRBJ1-6; no definite D call. There are 15 residues in the CDR3. The ends were cut back, 4 bases at V and 7 bases at J, with 14 bases in the middle. Germline-derived CDR1 and CDR2 are SNHLY and FYNNEI. The entire variable domain, with the rest obtained from reference TRBV2 and TRBJ1-6, is as follows: EPEVTQTPSHQVTQMGQEVILRCVPISNHLYFYWYRQILGQKVEFLVSFYNNEISEKSEIFDDQFSVERPDGSNFTLKIRSTKLEDSAMYFCASSVGRVWNSPLHFGNGTRLTVT.

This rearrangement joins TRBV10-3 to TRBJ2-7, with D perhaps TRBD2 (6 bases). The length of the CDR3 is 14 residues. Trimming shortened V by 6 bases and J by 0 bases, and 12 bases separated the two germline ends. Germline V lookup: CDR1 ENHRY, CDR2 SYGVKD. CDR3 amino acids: CAIRRDASSYEQYF. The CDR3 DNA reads TGTGCCATCAGGCGGGACGCGAGCTCCTACGAGCAGTACTTC.

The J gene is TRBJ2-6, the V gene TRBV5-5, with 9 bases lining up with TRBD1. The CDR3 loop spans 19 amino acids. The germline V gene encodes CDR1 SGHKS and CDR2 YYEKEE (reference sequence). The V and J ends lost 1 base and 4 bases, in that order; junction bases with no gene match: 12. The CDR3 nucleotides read TGTGCCAGCAGCTTGAGGGACAGGGACCCCCTGAGGGGGGCCAACGTCCTGACTTTC. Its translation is CASSLRDRDPLRGANVLTF.

Here the CDR3 DNA reads TGTGCCAGCAGGGGCCTTTCTGACAATGAGCAGTTCTTC. Translating it yields CASRGLSDNEQFF. This chain uses TRBV2 with TRBJ2-1; unclear D gene. Between the trimmed V and J ends, which lost 6 bases and 5 bases, there was a span of 11 bases. The germline CDR1 and CDR2 sequences are SNHLY and FYNNEI. The CDR3 is 13 residues long.

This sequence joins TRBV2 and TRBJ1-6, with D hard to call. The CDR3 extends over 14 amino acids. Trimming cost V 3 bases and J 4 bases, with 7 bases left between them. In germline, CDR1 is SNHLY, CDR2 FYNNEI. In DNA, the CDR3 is TGTGCCAGCAGTGAGGCCAGATATAATTCACCCCTCCACTTT. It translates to CASSEARYNSPLHF.

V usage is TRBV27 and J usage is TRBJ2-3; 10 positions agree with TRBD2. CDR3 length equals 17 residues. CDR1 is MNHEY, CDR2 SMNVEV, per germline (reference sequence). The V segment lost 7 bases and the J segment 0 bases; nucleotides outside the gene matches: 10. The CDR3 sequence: CASKGGTSGTSTDTQYF. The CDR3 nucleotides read TGTGCCAGCAAGGGGGGAACTAGCGGGACTAGCACAGATACGCAGTATTTT.

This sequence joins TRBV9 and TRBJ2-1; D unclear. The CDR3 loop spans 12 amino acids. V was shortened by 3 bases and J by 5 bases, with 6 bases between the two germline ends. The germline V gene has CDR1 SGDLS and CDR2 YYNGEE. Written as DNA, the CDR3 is TGTGCCAGCAGCGCCTCTGACAATGAGCAGTTCTTC. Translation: CASSASDNEQFF.

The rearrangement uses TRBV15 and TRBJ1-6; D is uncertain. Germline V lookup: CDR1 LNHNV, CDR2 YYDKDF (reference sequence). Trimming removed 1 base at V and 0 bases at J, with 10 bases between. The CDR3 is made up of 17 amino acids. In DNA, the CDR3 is TGTGCCACCAGCAGAGGGGCATACAGCTCCTATAATTCACCCCTCCACTTT. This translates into CATSRGAYSSYNSPLHF.

The DNA for the CDR3 is TGTGCCATCAGGGACAGCCCGAACACCGGGGAGCTGTTTTTT. Its translation: CAIRDSPNTGELFF. V gene TRBV10-3 combines with J gene TRBJ2-2; possible D gene TRBD1, 6 bases. CDR1 ENHRY and CDR2 SYGVKD come from the germline V gene. The CDR3 covers 14 residues. V dropped 6 bases and J dropped 0 bases, with 8 bases sitting between them.

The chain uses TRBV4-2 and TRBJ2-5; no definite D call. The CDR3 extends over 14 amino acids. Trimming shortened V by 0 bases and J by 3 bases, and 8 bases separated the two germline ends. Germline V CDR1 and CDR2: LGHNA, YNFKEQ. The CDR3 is CASSQDSLEETQYF. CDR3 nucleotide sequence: TGTGCCAGCAGCCAAGATTCGCTAGAAGAGACCCAGTACTTC.

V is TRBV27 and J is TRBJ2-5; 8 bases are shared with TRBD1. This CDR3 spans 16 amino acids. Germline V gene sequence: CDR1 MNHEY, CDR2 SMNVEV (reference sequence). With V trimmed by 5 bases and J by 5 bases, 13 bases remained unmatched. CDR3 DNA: TGTGCCAGCAGTGCCTTCCGGGACAGGATTCCGGAGACCCAGTACTTC. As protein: CASSAFRDRIPETQYF.

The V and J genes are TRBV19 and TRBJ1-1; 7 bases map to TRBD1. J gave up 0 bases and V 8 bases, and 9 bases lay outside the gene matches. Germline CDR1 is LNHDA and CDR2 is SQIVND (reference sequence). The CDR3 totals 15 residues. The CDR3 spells CASEGQRGLNTEAFF. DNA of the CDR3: TGTGCCAGTGAGGGACAGAGGGGGCTGAACACTGAAGCTTTCTTT.

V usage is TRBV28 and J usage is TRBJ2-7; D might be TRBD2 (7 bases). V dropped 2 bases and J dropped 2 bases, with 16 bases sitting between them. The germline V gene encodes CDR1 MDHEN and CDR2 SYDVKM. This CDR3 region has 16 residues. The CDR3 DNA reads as TGTGCCAGCAGTTTAACGGGGGCGGGGGTAACCTACGAGCAGTACTTC. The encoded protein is CASSLTGAGVTYEQYF.

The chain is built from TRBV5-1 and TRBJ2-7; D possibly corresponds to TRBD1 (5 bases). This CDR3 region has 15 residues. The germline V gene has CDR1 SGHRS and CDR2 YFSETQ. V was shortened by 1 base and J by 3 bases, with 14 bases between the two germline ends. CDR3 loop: CASSLQGASLYEQYF. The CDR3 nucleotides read TGCGCCAGCAGCTTGCAAGGGGCGAGCCTCTACGAGCAGTACTTC.

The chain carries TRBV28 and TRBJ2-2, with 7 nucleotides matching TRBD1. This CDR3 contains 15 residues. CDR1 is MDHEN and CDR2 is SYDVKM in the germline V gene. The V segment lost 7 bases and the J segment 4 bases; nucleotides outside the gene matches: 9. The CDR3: CASKSGGPGTGELFF. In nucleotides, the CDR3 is TGTGCCAGCAAATCAGGGGGTCCTGGCACCGGGGAGCTGTTTTTT.

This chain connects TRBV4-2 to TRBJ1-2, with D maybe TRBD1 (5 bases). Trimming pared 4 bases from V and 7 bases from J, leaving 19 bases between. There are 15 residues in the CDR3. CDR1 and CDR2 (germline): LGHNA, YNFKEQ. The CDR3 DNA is TGTGCCAGCAGCCCCCTTGGGGCGCTGATGGGTGGCTACACCTTC. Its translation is CASSPLGALMGGYTF.

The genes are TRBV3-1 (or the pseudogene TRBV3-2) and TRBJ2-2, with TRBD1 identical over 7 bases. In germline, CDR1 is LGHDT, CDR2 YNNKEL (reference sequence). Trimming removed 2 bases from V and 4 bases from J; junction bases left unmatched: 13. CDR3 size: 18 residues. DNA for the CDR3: TGTGCCAGCAGCCAAAGGTTGGGACAGATCCGGGTCACCGGGGAGCTGTTTTTT. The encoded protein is CASSQRLGQIRVTGELFF.